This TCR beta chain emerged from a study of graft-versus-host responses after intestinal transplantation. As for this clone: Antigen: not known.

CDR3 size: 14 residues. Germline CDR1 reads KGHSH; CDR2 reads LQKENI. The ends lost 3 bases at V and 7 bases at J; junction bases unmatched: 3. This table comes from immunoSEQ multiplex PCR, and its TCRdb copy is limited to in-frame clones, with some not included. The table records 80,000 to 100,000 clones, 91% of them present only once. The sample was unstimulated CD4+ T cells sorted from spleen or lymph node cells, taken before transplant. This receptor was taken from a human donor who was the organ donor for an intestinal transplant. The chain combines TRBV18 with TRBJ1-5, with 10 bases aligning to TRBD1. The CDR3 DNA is TGTGCCAGCTCACCCGCGGGACAGGGGCAGCCCCAGCATTTT. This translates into CASSPAGQGQPQHF.